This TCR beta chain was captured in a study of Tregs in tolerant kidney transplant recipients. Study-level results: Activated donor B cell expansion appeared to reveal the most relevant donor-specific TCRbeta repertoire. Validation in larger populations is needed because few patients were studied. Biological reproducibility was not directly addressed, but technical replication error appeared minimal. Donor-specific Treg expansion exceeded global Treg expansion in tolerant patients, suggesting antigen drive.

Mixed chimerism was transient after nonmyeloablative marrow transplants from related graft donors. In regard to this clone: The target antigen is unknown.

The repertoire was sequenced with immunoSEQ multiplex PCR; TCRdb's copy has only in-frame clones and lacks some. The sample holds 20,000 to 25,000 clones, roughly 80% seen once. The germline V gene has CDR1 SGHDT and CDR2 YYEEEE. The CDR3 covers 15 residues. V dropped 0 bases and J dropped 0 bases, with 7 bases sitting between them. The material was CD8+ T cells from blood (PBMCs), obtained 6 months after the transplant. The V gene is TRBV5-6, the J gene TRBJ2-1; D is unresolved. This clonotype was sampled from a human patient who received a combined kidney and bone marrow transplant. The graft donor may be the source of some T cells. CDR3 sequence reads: CASSLDLSSYNEQFF. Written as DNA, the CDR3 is TGTGCCAGCAGCTTGGACTTGAGCTCCTACAATGAGCAGTTCTTC.